This T cell receptor beta chain was recorded in a study of T cells after yellow fever vaccination. At the level of the study: Each low-cell-number fraction was prepared by means of SMART-Seq v4 Ultra Low Input. Study-wide results and limits: It was the secondary response that reached its peak faster, day 5 versus 15, but it was weaker. Subsequent to the booster, the majority of primary-vaccination clones reappeared (96% CD4, around 85% CD8).

5'RACE template switching added a universal primer site and UMIs to TCR cDNA. TCRdb recomputed calls from the 5' RACE reads with MiXCR, one row per CDR3 protein. The sample records tens of thousands of distinct CDR3 sequences, approximately 8% being singletons. Of note for this clonotype: Its target is not known.

This material consisted of CD8+ T cells sorted from PBMCs, taken on the day of the yellow fever booster vaccination. This TCR came from a man aged 25 to 40 who received the YFV17D yellow fever vaccine.

The CDR3 DNA follows: TGTGCCAGCAGCTTGGCCCTGAGTGGCGAGCAGTACTTC. Translating gives CASSLALSGEQYF. The rearrangement uses TRBV5-6 and TRBJ2-7; D uncertain. V lost 0 bases and J lost 6, with 10 bases in between. The V gene's germline CDR1 is SGHDT and CDR2 YYEEEE. This CDR3 comprises 13 residues.